One sample yielded the 29 T cell receptor beta chains listed below, sequenced in a study of T cell changes during pregnancy in multiple sclerosis. TCRdb's copy holds only in-frame clones and misses some; the assay was immunoSEQ multiplex PCR. The table includes over 70,000 clones, approximately 94% detected once. The material was peripheral blood, obtained in the third trimester of pregnancy. The receptors derive from a female donor with multiple sclerosis, enrolled in a pregnancy study.

The rearrangement uses TRBV5-4 and TRBJ2-7, with a tentative D call TRBD2 (5 bases). The CDR3 runs 13 residues. The V end was cut by 4 bases, the J end by 3 bases, with 11 bases between. Germline V gene lookup returns CDR1 SGHNT and CDR2 YYREEE (reference sequence). CDR3: CASSGGRDYEQYF. CDR3 sequence (DNA): TGTGCCAGCAGCGGTGGACGGGACTACGAGCAGTACTTC. The variable domain in full, with the rest retrieved from reference TRBV5-4 and TRBJ2-7, is ETGVTQSPTHLIKTRGQQVTLRCSSQSGHNTVSWYQQALGQGPQFIFQYYREEENGRGNFPPRFSGLQFPNYSSELNVNALELDDSALYLCASSGGRDYEQYFGPGTRLTVT.

The V call is TRBV9, the J call TRBJ2-7; D perhaps matches TRBD1 (6 bases). The CDR3 totals 14 residues. V gave up 3 bases and J gave up 4 bases, with 14 bases separating them. Germline values: CDR1 SGDLS, CDR2 YYNGEE. CDR3 protein: CASSAQGFTYEQYF. The CDR3 bases are TGTGCCAGCAGCGCACAGGGTTTTACGTACGAGCAGTACTTC.

The chain links TRBV27 to TRBJ1-2, with 8 bases that match TRBD1. Germline CDR1 is MNHEY and CDR2 is SMNVEV (reference sequence). The V gene end was trimmed by 3 bases and the J gene end by 6 bases; junction bases not matched to a gene: 3. The CDR3 is made up of 13 amino acids. The CDR3 DNA reads as TGTGCCAGCAGTTTCAGGGGGCGCGATGGCTACACCTTC. This codes for CASSFRGRDGYTF.

The chain has TRBV19 and TRBJ2-7; D gene unclear. Trimming took 1 base from V and 0 from J, leaving 10 bases between them. Germline V lookup: CDR1 LNHDA, CDR2 SQIVND (reference sequence). CDR3 length equals 15 residues. The CDR3, as DNA: TGTGCCAGTAGTATAGGTAGCCCGAGCTCCTACGAGCAGTACTTC. This encodes CASSIGSPSSYEQYF. Using reference TRBV19 and TRBJ2-7 for the parts outside the CDR3, the full variable domain is DGGITQSPKYLFRKEGQNVTLSCEQNLNHDAMYWYRQDPGQGLRLIYYSQIVNDFQKGDIAEGYSVSREKKESFPLTVTSAQKNPTAFYLCASSIGSPSSYEQYFGPGTRLTVT.

The chain carries TRBV9 and TRBJ2-3, with TRBD2 matching 9 bases. Germline CDR1 is SGDLS and CDR2 is YYNGEE. The length of the CDR3 is 19 residues. V lost 0 bases and J lost 3; bases outside the gene matches: 14. For the CDR3, the DNA is TGTGCCAGCAGCGTAGAGGGAGGGTCTAGCGGGACGATTACAGATACGCAGTATTTT. Its translation: CASSVEGGSSGTITDTQYF.

This chain connects TRBV19 to TRBJ2-2; 9 bases agree with TRBD2. V shed 6 bases, J shed 2 bases, and the junction held 7 bases outside the gene matches. CDR1 and CDR2 (germline): LNHDA, SQIVND (reference sequence). The CDR3 is 16 amino acids. The CDR3 region is CASRSRLAGNTGELFF. The CDR3, as DNA: TGTGCCAGTAGATCCAGGCTAGCGGGAAACACCGGGGAGCTGTTTTTT.

The chain recombines TRBV19 with TRBJ2-7, with D hard to call. Germline V gene data show CDR1 as LNHDA and CDR2 as SQIVND (reference sequence). The CDR3 spans 13 residues. V lost 5 bases and J lost 1, with 9 bases in between. The CDR3 nucleotides read TGTGCCAGTAGTCCAACTAATTCCTACGAGCAGTACTTC. It is translated as CASSPTNSYEQYF.

The rearrangement links TRBV27 to TRBJ1-1, with D tentatively TRBD1 (5 bases). Germline CDR1 is MNHEY and CDR2 is SMNVEV (reference sequence). The CDR3 totals 13 residues. V lost 5 bases and J 11 bases, leaving 18 bases between the germline ends. This CDR3 is CASSPGGGTSAFF. In DNA, the CDR3 is TGTGCCAGCAGTCCTGGCGGGGGGACGTCGGCTTTCTTT.

CDR3 protein: CASSVFSAGGDNEQFF. CDR3 DNA sequence: TGTGCCAGCAGCGTCTTTTCGGCGGGAGGAGACAATGAGCAGTTCTTC. V gene TRBV9 combines with J gene TRBJ2-1; 8 bases are a match to TRBD2. Germline trimming cut 2 bases from V and 5 bases from J; bases unmatched to any gene: 9. CDR1 is SGDLS, CDR2 YYNGEE, per germline. The CDR3 is 16 amino acids.

The chain is built from TRBV6-1 and TRBJ2-7, with D uncertain. This CDR3 is 12 amino acids long. V lost 3 bases and J lost 4, with 7 bases in between. Germline lookup yields CDR1 MNHNS and CDR2 SASEGT. This CDR3 reads CASSDVLYEQYF. In DNA form, the CDR3 reads TGTGCCAGCAGTGATGTACTGTACGAGCAGTACTTC.

The rearrangement links TRBV27 to TRBJ1-4; the D gene is possibly TRBD1 (6 bases). Trimming shortened V by 4 bases and J by 7 bases, and 19 bases separated the two germline ends. Germline V gene data show CDR1 as MNHEY and CDR2 as SMNVEV (reference sequence). This CDR3 is 16 amino acids long. CDR3 coding DNA: TGTGCCAGCAGTTCATACCAGGGGCTAGGGATTGAAAAACTGTTTTTT. It translates to CASSSYQGLGIEKLFF.

The CDR3 coding sequence is TGCAGCGTGAGCCGGGGCTACGAGCAGTACTTC. It encodes CSVSRGYEQYF. This rearrangement joins TRBV29-1 to TRBJ2-7; D might be TRBD2 (5 bases). Germline CDR1 is SQVTM and CDR2 is ANQGSEA. The germline V and J ends were trimmed by 6 bases and 3 bases, with 9 bases remaining between them. The CDR3 loop spans 11 amino acids.

V usage is TRBV13 and J usage is TRBJ2-1, with D possibly being TRBD2 (6 bases). This CDR3 is 13 amino acids long. V lost 3 bases, J lost 7 bases, and 10 bases lay in between. From germline, CDR1 is PRHDT and CDR2 FYEKMQ (reference sequence). The DNA for the CDR3 is TGTGCCAGCAGCTTCCGGAGGGGAAATGAGCAGTTCTTC. Its translation is CASSFRRGNEQFF.

V gene TRBV5-4 combines with J gene TRBJ1-2; no firm D call. Germline lookup yields CDR1 SGHNT and CDR2 YYREEE (reference sequence). The CDR3 sequence is 14 residues long. The V end lost 5 bases, the J end lost 2 bases, and 13 bases lay between the germline ends. The CDR3 protein is CASSPFVGNYGYTF. The CDR3 DNA sequence: TGTGCCAGCAGTCCTTTCGTTGGCAACTATGGCTACACCTTC.

The chain has TRBV6-5 and TRBJ2-1; 12 bases are a match to TRBD2. CDR1 is MNHEY and CDR2 is SVGAGI in the germline V gene. V trimming: 5 bases; J trimming: 3 bases; junction bases outside the gene matches: 2. This CDR3 contains 15 residues. The CDR3 region has the DNA TGTGCCAGCAGTCGGACTAGCGGGGTCTACAATGAGCAGTTCTTC. Amino acids: CASSRTSGVYNEQFF.

The chain employs TRBV5-1 and TRBJ2-1; D perhaps matches TRBD2 (6 bases). Per germline, CDR1 SGHRS and CDR2 YFSETQ. V was pared by 4 bases and J by 0 bases, with 14 bases between. CDR3 size: 16 residues. The CDR3 protein is CASSTTGTFSYNEQFF. CDR3 bases: TGCGCCAGCAGCACGACTGGGACTTTCTCCTACAATGAGCAGTTCTTC.

The rearrangement links TRBV28 to TRBJ1-3; D is possibly TRBD1 (5 bases). Trimming cost V 4 bases and J 1 base, with 14 bases left between them. CDR3 length: 16 amino acids. The germline V gene encodes CDR1 MDHEN and CDR2 SYDVKM. CDR3 nucleotide sequence: TGTGCCAGCAGTTCGCTCAGACAGATTTCTGGAAACACCATATATTTT. Translated: CASSSLRQISGNTIYF. The full variable domain, in which reference TRBV28 and TRBJ1-3 provide the parts outside the CDR3, is DVKVTQSSRYLVKRTGEKVFLECVQDMDHENMFWYRQDPGLGLRLIYFSYDVKMKEKGDIPEGYSVSREKKERFSLILESASTNQTSMYLCASSSLRQISGNTIYFGEGSWLTVV.

Written as DNA, the CDR3 is TGTGCCAGCAGTTTATCCGTGACTACCTACGAGCAGTACTTC. Its translation: CASSLSVTTYEQYF. The chain joins TRBV27 to TRBJ2-7; TRBD2 is a possible D gene (5 bases). V gave up 0 bases and J gave up 2 bases, with 8 bases separating them. CDR1 is MNHEY and CDR2 is SMNVEV in the germline V gene (reference sequence). The CDR3 length is 14 residues.

The chain carries TRBV29-1 and TRBJ2-1; D gene unclear. Germline V lookup: CDR1 SQVTM, CDR2 ANQGSEA. The V end was cut by 6 bases, the J end by 5 bases, with 11 bases between. This CDR3 comprises 12 residues. The CDR3 nucleotides read TGCAGCGTCTACTTGCGGAACAATGAGCAGTTCTTC. This codes for CSVYLRNNEQFF.

The chain recombines TRBV28 with TRBJ2-7; 12 positions agree with TRBD2. The V gene's germline CDR1 is MDHEN and CDR2 SYDVKM. This CDR3 spans 16 amino acids. With V trimmed by 5 bases and J by 2 bases, 7 bases remained unmatched. The CDR3 coding sequence is TGTGCCAGCAGTCCCCGGACTAGCGGGAACACCTACGAGCAGTACTTC. Its protein is CASSPRTSGNTYEQYF.

The chain uses TRBV30 and TRBJ2-7; 12 positions agree with TRBD2. V was clipped by 0 bases and J by 9 bases; unmatched bases: 6. Germline V CDR1 and CDR2: GTSNPN, SVGIG (reference sequence). CDR3 length: 14 residues. As DNA, the CDR3 is TGTGCCTGGAGTGTTCTAGCGGGAGGGCCCTCGCAGTACTTC. Translated: CAWSVLAGGPSQYF.

This sequence joins TRBV28 and TRBJ2-2; TRBD2 matches at 13 bases. V trimming: 5 bases; J trimming: 3 bases; junction bases outside the gene matches: 15. The CDR3 length is 20 residues. Germline-derived CDR1 and CDR2 are MDHEN and SYDVKM. DNA for the CDR3: TGTGCCAGCAGTCCGTGGAGTGCTACTAGCGGGAGGGCCTACACCGGGGAGCTGTTTTTT. Amino acid sequence: CASSPWSATSGRAYTGELFF.

The rearrangement joins TRBV15 to TRBJ2-1, with 9 nucleotides matching TRBD2. CDR3 length equals 17 residues. Germline CDR1 is LNHNV and CDR2 is YYDKDF (reference sequence). The J segment lost 6 bases and the V segment lost 1 base, leaving 10 bases of the junction unmatched. The CDR3 spells CATSRVGTSSGANEQFF. The CDR3 DNA follows: TGTGCCACCAGCAGAGTAGGGACTAGCTCGGGGGCCAATGAGCAGTTCTTC.

The CDR3 here is CASSLGAGGFPQHF. The CDR3 nucleotides are TGTGCCAGCAGCTTGGGGGCAGGGGGATTTCCCCAGCATTTT. The chain combines TRBV5-6 with TRBJ1-5, with TRBD1 matching over 7 bases. V lost 0 bases, J lost 10 bases, and 7 bases stayed unmatched. Germline CDR1 SGHDT, CDR2 YYEEEE. The CDR3 loop spans 14 amino acids.

The V call is TRBV19, the J call TRBJ1-1; D ambiguous. V was cut by 7 bases and J by 2 bases, with 14 bases left in between. This CDR3 has 14 residues. The germline V gene has CDR1 LNHDA and CDR2 SQIVND (reference sequence). The CDR3 DNA reads TGTGCCAGTAATTCGAGGGAGCCCAACACTGAAGCTTTCTTT. Translating it yields CASNSREPNTEAFF.

The V call is TRBV14, the J call TRBJ2-2; 7 nucleotides line up with TRBD2. Germline V gene sequence: CDR1 SGHDN, CDR2 FVKESK. V was clipped by 7 bases and J by 0 bases; unmatched bases: 5. The CDR3 loop spans 15 amino acids. The CDR3 reads CASNVAGANTGELFF. The CDR3 DNA sequence: TGTGCCAGCAACGTCGCGGGAGCGAACACCGGGGAGCTGTTTTTT.

The chain links TRBV10-2 to TRBJ1-5; possibly TRBD1 for D (5 bases). Germline CDR1 and CDR2: WSHSY and SAAADI. The CDR3 extends over 13 amino acids. Trimming cost V 3 bases and J 3 bases, with 6 bases left between them. The CDR3 loop reads CASSDRDNQPQHF. CDR3 coding DNA: TGCGCCAGCAGTGACAGGGACAATCAGCCCCAGCATTTT.

This clone is a singleton in its sample. V usage is TRBV10-3 and J usage is TRBJ2-1, with D possibly TRBD2 on 5 matching bases. Germline values: CDR1 ENHRY, CDR2 SYGVKD. This CDR3 is 16 amino acids long. V was cut by 0 bases and J by 5 bases, with 14 bases left in between. The CDR3 here is CAISESMWRVNNEQFF. The CDR3 DNA reads as TGTGCCATCAGTGAGTCGATGTGGCGGGTGAACAATGAGCAGTTCTTC.

The gene calls are TRBV2 and TRBJ2-3; a weak D match, TRBD2 (6 bases). Between the trimmed V and J ends, which lost 6 bases and 6 bases, there was a span of 16 bases. The germline V gene has CDR1 SNHLY and CDR2 FYNNEI. CDR3 length: 14 residues. CDR3 in DNA: TGTGCCAGCAGCCAAGGGACTTACCTTGATACGCAGTATTTT. Encoded protein: CASSQGTYLDTQYF.